The clone carrying this T cell receptor beta chain was recorded at least ten times. This entry comes from a study of T-cell reconstitution after alpha-beta-depleted transplantation in children. The CDR3 loop spans 14 amino acids. CDR1 and CDR2 from the germline V gene are MNHNS and SASEGT. V lost 6 bases and J lost 3, with 12 bases in between. Molecular barcoding with unique molecular identifiers was used for the TCRbeta library. Each CDR3 protein gets one entry after TCRdb re-called the PCR reads with MiXCR. In the table there are roughly 180,000 distinct CDR3 sequences, roughly 14% of which are singletons.

This TCR was recovered from a human donor who donated a stem cell graft to a child with acute lymphoblastic leukemia. The chain couples TRBV6-1 to TRBJ1-5; possibly TRBD1 for D (5 bases). The sample consisted of PBMCs from the stem cell graft donor, taken from the stem cell graft. The CDR3 nucleotides read TGTGCCAGCAGCCCCATCAGGGACAATCAGCCCCAGCATTTT. It specifies CASSPIRDNQPQHF.